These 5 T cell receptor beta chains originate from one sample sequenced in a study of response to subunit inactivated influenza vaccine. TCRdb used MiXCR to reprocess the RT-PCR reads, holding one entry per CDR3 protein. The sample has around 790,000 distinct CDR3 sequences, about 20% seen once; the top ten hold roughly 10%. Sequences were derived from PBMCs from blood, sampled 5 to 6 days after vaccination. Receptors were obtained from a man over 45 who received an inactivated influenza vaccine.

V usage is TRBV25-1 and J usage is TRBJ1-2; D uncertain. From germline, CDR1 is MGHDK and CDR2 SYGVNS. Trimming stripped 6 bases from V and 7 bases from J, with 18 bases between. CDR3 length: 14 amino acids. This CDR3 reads CASRATGDGSGYTF. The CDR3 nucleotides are TGTGCCAGCAGAGCTACGGGAGACGGGTCTGGCTACACCTTC.

CDR3 sequence: CASSPRGQALKNTEAFF. As DNA, the CDR3 is TGTGCCAGCAGCCCCCGGGGACAAGCCTTGAAGAACACTGAAGCTTTCTTT. The chain uses TRBV7-9 and TRBJ1-1, with TRBD1 as a possible D gene (6 bases). In germline, CDR1 is SEHNR, CDR2 FQNEAQ (reference sequence). V was pared by 5 bases and J by 1 base, with 20 bases between. The CDR3 loop spans 17 amino acids. Variable domain in full (rest from reference TRBV7-9 and TRBJ1-1): DTGVSQNPRHKITKRGQNVTFRCDPISEHNRLYWYRQTLGQGPEFLTYFQNEAQLEKSRLLSDRFSAERPKGSFSTLEIQRTEQGDSAMYLCASSPRGQALKNTEAFFGQGTRLTVV.

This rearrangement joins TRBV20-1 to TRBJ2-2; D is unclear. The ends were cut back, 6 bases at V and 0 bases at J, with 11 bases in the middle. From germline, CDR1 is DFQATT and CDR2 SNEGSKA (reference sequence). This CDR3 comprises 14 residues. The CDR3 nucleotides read TGCAGTGCCCCTAGGGCAACGAACACCGGGGAGCTGTTTTTT. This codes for CSAPRATNTGELFF.

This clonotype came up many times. As DNA, the CDR3 is TGTGCCAGCAGTTTGGTCGGCATCCAGCAGTTCTTC. It is translated as CASSLVGIQQFF. The V gene is TRBV12-3 or TRBV12-4, the J gene TRBJ2-1; D ambiguous. V dropped 3 bases and J dropped 11 bases, with 11 bases sitting between them. The CDR3 spans 12 residues.

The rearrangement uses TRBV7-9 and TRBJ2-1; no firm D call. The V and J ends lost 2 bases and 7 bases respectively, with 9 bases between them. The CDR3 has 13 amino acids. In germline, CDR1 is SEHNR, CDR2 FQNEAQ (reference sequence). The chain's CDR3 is CASSLFQENEQFF. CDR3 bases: TGTGCCAGCAGCTTATTCCAGGAGAATGAGCAGTTCTTC.